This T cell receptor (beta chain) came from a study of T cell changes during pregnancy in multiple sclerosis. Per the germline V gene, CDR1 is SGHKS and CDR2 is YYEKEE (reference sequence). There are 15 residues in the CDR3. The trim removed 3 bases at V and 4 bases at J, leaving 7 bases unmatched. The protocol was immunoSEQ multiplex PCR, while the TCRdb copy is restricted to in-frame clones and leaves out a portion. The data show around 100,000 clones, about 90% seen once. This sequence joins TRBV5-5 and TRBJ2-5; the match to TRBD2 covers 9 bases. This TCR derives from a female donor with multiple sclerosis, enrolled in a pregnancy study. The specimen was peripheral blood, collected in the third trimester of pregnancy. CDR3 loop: CASSSGLAGRETQYF. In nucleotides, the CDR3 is TGTGCCAGCAGCTCGGGGCTAGCGGGAAGAGAGACCCAGTACTTC.